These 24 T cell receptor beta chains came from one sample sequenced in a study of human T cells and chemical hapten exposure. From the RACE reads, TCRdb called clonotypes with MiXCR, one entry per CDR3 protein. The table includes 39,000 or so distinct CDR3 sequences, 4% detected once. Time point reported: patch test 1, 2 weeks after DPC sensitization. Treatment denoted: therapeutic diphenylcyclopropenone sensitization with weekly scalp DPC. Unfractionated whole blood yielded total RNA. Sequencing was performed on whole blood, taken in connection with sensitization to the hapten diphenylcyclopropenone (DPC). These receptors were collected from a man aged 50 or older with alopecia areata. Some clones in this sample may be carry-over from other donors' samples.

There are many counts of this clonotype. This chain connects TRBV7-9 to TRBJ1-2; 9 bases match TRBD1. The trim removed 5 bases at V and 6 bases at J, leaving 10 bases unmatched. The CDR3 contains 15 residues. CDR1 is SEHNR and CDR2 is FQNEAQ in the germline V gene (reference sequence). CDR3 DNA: TGTGCCAGCAGCCTTCCGGGACAGGGTAGTGATGGCTACACCTTC. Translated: CASSLPGQGSDGYTF.

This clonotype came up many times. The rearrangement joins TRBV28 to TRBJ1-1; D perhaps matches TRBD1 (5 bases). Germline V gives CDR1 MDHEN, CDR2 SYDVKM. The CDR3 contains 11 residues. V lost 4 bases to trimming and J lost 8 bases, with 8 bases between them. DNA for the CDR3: TGTGCCAGCAGTTATCGGGGGGAAGCTTTCTTT. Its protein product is CASSYRGEAFF.

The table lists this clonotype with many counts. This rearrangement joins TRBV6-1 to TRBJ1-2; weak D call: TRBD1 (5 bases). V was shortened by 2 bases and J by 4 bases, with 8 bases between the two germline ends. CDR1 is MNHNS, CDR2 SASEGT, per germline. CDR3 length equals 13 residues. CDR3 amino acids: CASSEHRSYGYTF. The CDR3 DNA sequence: TGTGCCAGCAGTGAACACAGGTCCTATGGCTACACCTTC.

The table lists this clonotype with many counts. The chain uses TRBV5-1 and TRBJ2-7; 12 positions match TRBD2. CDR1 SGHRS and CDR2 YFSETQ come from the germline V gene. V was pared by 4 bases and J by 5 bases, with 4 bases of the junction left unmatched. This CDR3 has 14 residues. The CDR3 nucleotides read TGCGCCAGCAGCCTAGCGGGAGGGCACGACGAGCAGTACTTC. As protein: CASSLAGGHDEQYF.

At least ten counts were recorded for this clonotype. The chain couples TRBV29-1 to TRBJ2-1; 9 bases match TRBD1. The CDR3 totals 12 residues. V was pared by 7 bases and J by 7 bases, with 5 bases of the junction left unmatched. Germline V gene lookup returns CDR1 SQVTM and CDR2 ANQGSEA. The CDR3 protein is CSANRGPNEQFF. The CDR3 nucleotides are TGCAGCGCTAACAGGGGGCCAAATGAGCAGTTCTTC.

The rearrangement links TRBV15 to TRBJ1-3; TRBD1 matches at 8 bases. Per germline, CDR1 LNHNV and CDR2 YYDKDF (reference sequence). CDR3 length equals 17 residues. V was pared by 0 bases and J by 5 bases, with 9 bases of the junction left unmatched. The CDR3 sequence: CATSREGRGHNRNTIYF. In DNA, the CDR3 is TGTGCCACCAGCAGAGAAGGCAGGGGGCATAATCGAAACACCATATATTTT.

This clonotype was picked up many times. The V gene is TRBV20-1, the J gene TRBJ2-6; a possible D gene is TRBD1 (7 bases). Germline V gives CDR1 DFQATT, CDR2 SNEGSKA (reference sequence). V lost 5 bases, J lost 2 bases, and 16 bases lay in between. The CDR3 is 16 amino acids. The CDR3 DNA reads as TGCAGTGCTCCACCCACCAGGGGGGCTGGGGCCAACGTCCTGACTTTC. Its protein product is CSAPPTRGAGANVLTF.

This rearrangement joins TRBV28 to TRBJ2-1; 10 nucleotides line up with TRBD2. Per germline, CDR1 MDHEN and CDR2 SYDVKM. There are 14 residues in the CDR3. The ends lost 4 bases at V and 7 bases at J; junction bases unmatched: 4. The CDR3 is CASSSSGGRNEQFF. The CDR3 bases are TGTGCCAGCAGTTCTAGCGGGGGTCGGAATGAGCAGTTCTTC.

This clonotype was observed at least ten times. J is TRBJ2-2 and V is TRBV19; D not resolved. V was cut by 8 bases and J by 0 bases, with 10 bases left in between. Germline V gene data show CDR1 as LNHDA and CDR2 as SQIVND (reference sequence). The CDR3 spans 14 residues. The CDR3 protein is CASADRSNTGELFF. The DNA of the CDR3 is TGTGCCAGTGCAGACCGATCGAACACCGGGGAGCTGTTTTTT.

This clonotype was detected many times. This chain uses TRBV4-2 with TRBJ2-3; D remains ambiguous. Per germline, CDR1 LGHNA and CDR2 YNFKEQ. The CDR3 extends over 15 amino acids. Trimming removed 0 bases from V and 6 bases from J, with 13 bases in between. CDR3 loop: CASSQDQPLPDTQYF. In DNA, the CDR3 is TGTGCCAGCAGCCAAGATCAACCCCTCCCGGATACGCAGTATTTT.

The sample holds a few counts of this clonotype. CDR3 protein: CASSKWTDSQYNQPQHF. For the CDR3, the DNA is TGTGCCAGCAGCAAATGGACCGACTCCCAATACAATCAGCCCCAGCATTTT. The chain links TRBV21-1 to TRBJ1-5. TRBV21-1 is annotated as a pseudogene. This CDR3 contains 17 residues.

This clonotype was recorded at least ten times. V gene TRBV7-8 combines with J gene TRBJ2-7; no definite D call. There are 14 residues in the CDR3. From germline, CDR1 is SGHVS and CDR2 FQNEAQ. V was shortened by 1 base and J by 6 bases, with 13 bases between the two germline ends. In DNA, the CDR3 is TGTGCCAGCAGCTTAGGGGCTACCTCCACCGAGCAGTACTTC. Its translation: CASSLGATSTEQYF. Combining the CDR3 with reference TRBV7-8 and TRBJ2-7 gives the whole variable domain GAGVSQSPRYKVAKRGQDVALRCDPISGHVSLFWYQQALGQGPEFLTYFQNEAQLDKSGLPSDRFFAERPEGSVSTLKIQRTQQEDSAVYLCASSLGATSTEQYFGPGTRLTVT.

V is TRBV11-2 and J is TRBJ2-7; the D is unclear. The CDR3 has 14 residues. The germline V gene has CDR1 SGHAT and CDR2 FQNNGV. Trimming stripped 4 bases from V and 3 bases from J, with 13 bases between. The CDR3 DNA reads TGTGCCAGCAGCTCCGCGCGGCTCAACTACGAGCAGTACTTC. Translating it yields CASSSARLNYEQYF.

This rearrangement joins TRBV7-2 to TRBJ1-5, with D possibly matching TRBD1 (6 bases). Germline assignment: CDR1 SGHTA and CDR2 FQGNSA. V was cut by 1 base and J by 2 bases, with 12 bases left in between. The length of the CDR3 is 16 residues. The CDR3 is CASSLGAGVGNQPQHF. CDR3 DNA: TGTGCCAGCAGCTTAGGGGCAGGGGTAGGCAATCAGCCCCAGCATTTT. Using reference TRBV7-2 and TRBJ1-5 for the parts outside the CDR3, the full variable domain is GAGVSQSPSNKVTEKGKDVELRCDPISGHTALYWYRQSLGQGLEFLIYFQGNSAPDKSGLPSDRFSAERTGGSVSTLTIQRTQQEDSAVYLCASSLGAGVGNQPQHFGDGTRLSIL.

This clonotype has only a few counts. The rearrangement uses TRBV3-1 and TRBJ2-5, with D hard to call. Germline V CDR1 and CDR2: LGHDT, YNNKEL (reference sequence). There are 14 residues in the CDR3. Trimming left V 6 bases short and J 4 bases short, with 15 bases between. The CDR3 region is CASRHSRSGETQYF. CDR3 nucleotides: TGTGCCAGCAGACATTCAAGGAGTGGAGAGACCCAGTACTTC.

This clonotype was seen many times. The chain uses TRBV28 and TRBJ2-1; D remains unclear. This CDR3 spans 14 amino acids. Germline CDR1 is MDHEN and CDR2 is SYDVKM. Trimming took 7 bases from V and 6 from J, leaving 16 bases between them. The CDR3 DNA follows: TGTGCCAGCACCCCGTCGAATTGGGGCAATGAGCAGTTCTTC. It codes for CASTPSNWGNEQFF.

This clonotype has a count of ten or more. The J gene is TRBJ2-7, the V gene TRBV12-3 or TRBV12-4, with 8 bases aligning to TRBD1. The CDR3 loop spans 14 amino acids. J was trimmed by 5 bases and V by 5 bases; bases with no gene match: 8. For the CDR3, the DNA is TGTGCCAGCAGTAGGGACAGGTTTACTCACGAGCAGTACTTC. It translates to CASSRDRFTHEQYF.

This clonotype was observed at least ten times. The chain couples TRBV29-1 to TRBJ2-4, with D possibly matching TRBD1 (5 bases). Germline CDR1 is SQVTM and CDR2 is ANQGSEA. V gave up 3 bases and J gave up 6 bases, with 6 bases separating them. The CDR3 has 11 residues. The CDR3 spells CSVDDRNIQYF. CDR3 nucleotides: TGCAGCGTTGATGACAGAAACATTCAGTACTTC.

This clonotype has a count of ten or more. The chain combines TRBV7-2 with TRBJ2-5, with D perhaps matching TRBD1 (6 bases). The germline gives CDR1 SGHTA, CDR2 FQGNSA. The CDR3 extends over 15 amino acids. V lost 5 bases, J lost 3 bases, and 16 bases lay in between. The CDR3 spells CASSPLGTRKETQYF. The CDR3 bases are TGTGCCAGCAGCCCACTAGGGACACGAAAAGAGACCCAGTACTTC. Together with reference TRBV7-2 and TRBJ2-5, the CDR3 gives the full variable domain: GAGVSQSPSNKVTEKGKDVELRCDPISGHTALYWYRQSLGQGLEFLIYFQGNSAPDKSGLPSDRFSAERTGGSVSTLTIQRTQQEDSAVYLCASSPLGTRKETQYFGPGTRLLVL.

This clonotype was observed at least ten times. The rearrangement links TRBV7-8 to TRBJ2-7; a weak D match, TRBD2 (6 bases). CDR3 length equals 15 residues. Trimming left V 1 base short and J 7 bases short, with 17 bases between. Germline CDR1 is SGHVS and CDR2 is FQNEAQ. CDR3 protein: CASSLDPAGSWEQYF. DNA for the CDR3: TGTGCCAGCAGCTTAGATCCAGCGGGTAGTTGGGAGCAGTACTTC.

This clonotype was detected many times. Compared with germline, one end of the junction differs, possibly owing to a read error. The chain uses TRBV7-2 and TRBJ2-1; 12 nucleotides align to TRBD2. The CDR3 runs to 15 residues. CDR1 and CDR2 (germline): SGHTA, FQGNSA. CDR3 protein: CASSLAGGLFHEQFF. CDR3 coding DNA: TGTGCCAGCAGCCTAGCGGGAGGGCTTTTCCATGAGCAGTTCTTC.

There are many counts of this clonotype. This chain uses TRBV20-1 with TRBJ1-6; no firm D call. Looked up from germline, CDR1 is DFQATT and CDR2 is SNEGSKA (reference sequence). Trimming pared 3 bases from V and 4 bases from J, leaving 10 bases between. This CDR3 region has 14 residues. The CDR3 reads CSASRETYNSPLHF. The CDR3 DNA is TGCAGTGCTAGCCGGGAGACTTATAATTCACCCCTCCACTTT.

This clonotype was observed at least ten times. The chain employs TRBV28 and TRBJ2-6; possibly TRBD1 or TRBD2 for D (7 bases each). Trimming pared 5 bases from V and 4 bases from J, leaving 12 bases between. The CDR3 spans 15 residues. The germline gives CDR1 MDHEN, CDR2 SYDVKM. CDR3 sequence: CASSPGGEGANVLTF. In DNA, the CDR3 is TGTGCCAGCAGTCCAGGGGGGGAAGGGGCCAACGTCCTGACTTTC.

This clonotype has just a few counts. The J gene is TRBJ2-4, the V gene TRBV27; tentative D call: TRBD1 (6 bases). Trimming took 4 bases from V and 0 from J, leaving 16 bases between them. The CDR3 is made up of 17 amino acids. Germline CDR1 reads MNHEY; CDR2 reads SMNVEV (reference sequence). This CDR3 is CASSSTWTVLAKNIQYF. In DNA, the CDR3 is TGTGCCAGCAGTTCGACCTGGACAGTTCTAGCCAAAAACATTCAGTACTTC.